This entry concerns a single T cell receptor beta chain. These data are taken from a study of cytomegalovirus exposure and HLA in healthy donors. V was trimmed by 0 bases and J by 13 bases, leaving 23 bases between them. The V gene's germline CDR1 is SGDLS and CDR2 YYNGEE. This CDR3 region has 17 residues. A multiplex PCR was run with 60 Vbeta primers and 13 Jbeta primers. TCRdb's copy holds only in-frame clones and misses some; the assay was immunoSEQ multiplex PCR. Of 130,000 or so clones in the sample, roughly 80% were seen once. Sequencing input: PBMCs. This sequence joins TRBV9 and TRBJ1-6; D is undetermined. This clonotype was obtained from a middle-aged man in good health and CMV-seronegative. The CDR3 reads CASSVAPDGPRRRPLHF. DNA for the CDR3: TGTGCCAGCAGCGTAGCCCCCGACGGTCCCCGCCGGAGGCCCCTCCACTTT. Variable domain in full (rest from reference TRBV9 and TRBJ1-6): DSGVTQTPKHLITATGQRVTLRCSPRSGDLSVYWYQQSLDQGLQFLIQYYNGEERAKGNILERFSAQQFPDLHSELNLSSLELGDSALYFCASSVAPDGPRRRPLHFGNGTRLTVT.